The 4 T cell receptor beta chains below all came from one sample that was sequenced in a study of blood T cell repertoires in COVID-19. The protocol was immunoSEQ multiplex PCR, while the TCRdb copy is restricted to in-frame clones and leaves out a portion. This table holds about 250,000 clones, 80% to 90% found once. Sequenced material: peripheral blood. All receptors derive from a man at least 80 years old with acute or convalescent COVID-19.

The CDR3 spells CASKPSGQGPYNEQFF. The CDR3 nucleotides read TGTGCCAGCAAACCGTCTGGACAGGGGCCGTACAATGAGCAGTTCTTC. This sequence joins TRBV6-6 and TRBJ2-1; 9 bases are shared with TRBD1. The germline V gene encodes CDR1 MNHNY and CDR2 SVGAGI (reference sequence). Losses at the gene ends were 7 bases for V and 4 bases for J; bases not matched to a gene: 11. This CDR3 has 16 amino acids.

The chain uses TRBV27 and TRBJ1-5, with D possibly matching TRBD1 (5 bases). The germline V gene has CDR1 MNHEY and CDR2 SMNVEV (reference sequence). V lost 6 bases to trimming and J lost 9 bases, with 12 bases between them. There are 12 residues in the CDR3. CDR3 sequence (DNA): TGTGCCAGCAGCCTTAGCGGGGGGCCCCAGCATTTT. It translates to CASSLSGGPQHF.

The chain links TRBV3-1 (or the pseudogene TRBV3-2) to TRBJ2-3, with 11 bases fitting TRBD2. The V gene's germline CDR1 is LGHDT and CDR2 YNNKEL (reference sequence). This CDR3 has 16 residues. V was clipped by 4 bases and J by 0 bases; unmatched bases: 3. The CDR3 DNA reads TGTGCCAGCAGCCTGGGACTAGCGGCTAGCACAGATACGCAGTATTTT. This gives the protein CASSLGLAASTDTQYF.

The chain uses TRBV28 and TRBJ1-2; tentatively, D is TRBD1 (5 bases). Trimming removed 5 bases from V and 0 bases from J, with 19 bases in between. Germline V gene sequence: CDR1 MDHEN, CDR2 SYDVKM. This CDR3 has 17 residues. The CDR3 DNA sequence: TGTGCCAGCAGTACAGTCGGGGGGAGGGGAGCTAACTATGGCTACACCTTC. Translated: CASSTVGGRGANYGYTF.